Below are 19 T cell receptor beta chains sequenced from a single sample in a study of blood T cell repertoires in COVID-19. Assay: immunoSEQ multiplex PCR; the TCRdb copy retains only in-frame clones and omits some. There are approximately 70,000 clones in the sample; over 75% occur only once, and about 7% lies in the top ten. Sequencing was performed on peripheral blood. These receptors originate from a man aged 35 to 55 with COVID-19, enrolled during active disease.

The chain uses TRBV6-6 and TRBJ1-1; D might be TRBD1 (5 bases). CDR1 and CDR2 (germline): MNHNY, SVGAGI (reference sequence). This CDR3 region has 14 residues. Trimming stripped 3 bases from V and 3 bases from J, with 11 bases between. CDR3 sequence: CASSYGGGHTEAFF. The CDR3 DNA sequence: TGTGCCAGCAGTTATGGGGGAGGACACACTGAAGCTTTCTTT.

V is TRBV28 and J is TRBJ2-3; 9 bases match TRBD1. The CDR3 runs to 15 residues. Germline values: CDR1 MDHEN, CDR2 SYDVKM. V dropped 6 bases and J dropped 2; count of bases not matched to a gene: 6. The CDR3 DNA sequence: TGTGCCAGCAGAACCGGGACAGGGACCACAGATACGCAGTATTTT. This translates into CASRTGTGTTDTQYF.

This chain joins TRBV19 and TRBJ1-5, with TRBD1 matching over 7 bases. V lost 5 bases and J lost 1; bases outside the gene matches: 11. The CDR3 extends over 17 amino acids. Germline assignment: CDR1 LNHDA and CDR2 SQIVND (reference sequence). The CDR3 reads CASSGGTAAWSNQPQHF. Here the CDR3 DNA reads TGTGCCAGTAGTGGGGGGACAGCCGCTTGGAGCAATCAGCCCCAGCATTTT.

This clone was observed once. V gene TRBV4-1 combines with J gene TRBJ2-7, with D possibly matching TRBD1 (6 bases). The CDR3 is made up of 16 amino acids. Germline values: CDR1 MGHRA, CDR2 YSYEKL. The ends were cut back, 0 bases at V and 1 base at J, with 13 bases in the middle. This CDR3 reads CASSQDRTALSYEQYF. DNA of the CDR3: TGCGCCAGCAGCCAAGATAGGACAGCCCTATCCTACGAGCAGTACTTC.

The V gene is TRBV6-1, the J gene TRBJ1-2; 7 bases fit TRBD1. Germline CDR1 and CDR2: MNHNS and SASEGT. This CDR3 comprises 15 residues. V was pared by 3 bases and J by 8 bases, with 12 bases of the junction left unmatched. CDR3 nucleotide sequence: TGTGCCAGCAGTGACCCAGGGGGTCTTTTTCTCGGCTACACCTTC. Protein sequence: CASSDPGGLFLGYTF.

This chain links TRBV5-4 with TRBJ1-1; D not resolved. Germline CDR1 reads SGHNT; CDR2 reads YYREEE (reference sequence). The CDR3 consists of 14 residues. Trimming took 2 bases from V and 1 from J, leaving 9 bases between them. The CDR3 coding sequence is TGTGCCAGCAGCTTTCGGGGAGGGAACACTGAAGCTTTCTTT. Translating it yields CASSFRGGNTEAFF.

This clone was counted a single time. This chain uses TRBV7-2 with TRBJ1-2, with 8 bases aligning to TRBD1. Germline V gives CDR1 SGHTA, CDR2 FQGNSA. Trimming took 5 bases from V and 8 from J; bases not matched to a gene: 7. This CDR3 spans 13 amino acids. The CDR3 region is CASSAGQGLGYTF. The DNA of the CDR3 is TGTGCCAGCAGCGCCGGACAGGGATTGGGCTACACCTTC.

The rearrangement joins TRBV6-5 to TRBJ1-1; unclear D gene. This CDR3 has 15 residues. The germline V gene encodes CDR1 MNHEY and CDR2 SVGAGI. V was clipped by 1 base and J by 3 bases, with 12 bases between them. CDR3 amino acids: CASSYFSHRDTEAFF. The CDR3 DNA follows: TGTGCCAGCAGTTACTTTTCCCACCGGGACACTGAAGCTTTCTTT.

The J gene is TRBJ2-1, the V gene TRBV5-1; no firm D call. Germline assignment: CDR1 SGHRS and CDR2 YFSETQ. V was shortened by 0 bases and J by 8 bases, with 12 bases between the two germline ends. This CDR3 has 14 residues. The chain's CDR3 is CASSLDTERDEQFF. The CDR3 DNA sequence: TGCGCCAGCAGCTTGGATACCGAAAGAGATGAGCAGTTCTTC.

This clone was observed a handful of times. The rearrangement uses TRBV5-5 and TRBJ2-7, with D hard to call. Between the trimmed V and J ends, which lost 5 bases and 4 bases, there was a span of 10 bases. The CDR3 is 12 amino acids. Per the germline V gene, CDR1 is SGHKS and CDR2 is YYEKEE (reference sequence). Written as DNA, the CDR3 is TGTGCCAGCAGTGGAGAAGTATACGAGCAGTACTTC. Translation gives CASSGEVYEQYF.

This rearrangement joins TRBV6-5 to TRBJ1-1; D unclear. CDR1 is MNHEY and CDR2 is SVGAGI in the germline V gene. Trimming removed 2 bases from V and 0 bases from J, with 10 bases in between. The CDR3 runs 15 residues. CDR3 DNA sequence: TGTGCCAGCAGTTACAGCGACCCGGTGAACACTGAAGCTTTCTTT. Amino acids: CASSYSDPVNTEAFF.

The CDR3 sequence is CASSRPMIHGYTF. DNA for the CDR3: TGTGCCAGCAGCCGCCCTATGATCCATGGCTACACCTTC. The chain employs TRBV6-8 and TRBJ1-2; D ambiguous. The CDR3 totals 13 residues. Trimming cost V 6 bases and J 6 bases, with 14 bases left between them. Per the germline V gene, CDR1 is MNHGY and CDR2 is SAAAGT.

The chain carries TRBV9 and TRBJ2-4; D remains ambiguous. CDR1 and CDR2 from the germline V gene are SGDLS and YYNGEE. V gave up 0 bases and J gave up 6 bases, with 10 bases separating them. The CDR3 is 14 amino acids. The CDR3 DNA sequence: TGTGCCAGCAGCGTAGGAGTCGAGCGAAACATTCAGTACTTC. Protein sequence: CASSVGVERNIQYF.

The genes are TRBV5-1 and TRBJ1-4; the match to TRBD1 covers 8 bases. The V segment lost 4 bases and the J segment 3 bases; nucleotides outside the gene matches: 8. CDR1 is SGHRS and CDR2 is YFSETQ in the germline V gene. The CDR3 has 16 amino acids. CDR3 sequence (DNA): TGCGCCAGCAGCGATGGACAGGGATCATCTAATGAAAAACTGTTTTTT. It specifies CASSDGQGSSNEKLFF.

This sequence joins TRBV6-2 or TRBV6-3 and TRBJ2-7; 7 nucleotides agree with TRBD1. The CDR3 extends over 13 amino acids. V trimming: 2 bases; J trimming: 3 bases; junction bases outside the gene matches: 1. Looked up from germline, CDR1 is MNHEY and CDR2 is SVGEGT. The CDR3 DNA is TGTGCCAGCAGTTACGGGACAGACTACGAGCAGTACTTC. Protein: CASSYGTDYEQYF.

The chain has TRBV4-1 and TRBJ1-2, with TRBD1 matching over 9 bases. The germline V gene has CDR1 MGHRA and CDR2 YSYEKL. The V gene end was trimmed by 1 base and the J gene end by 8 bases; junction bases not matched to a gene: 14. The CDR3 length is 17 residues. As DNA, the CDR3 is TGCGCCAGCAGCCAAGTCTCCGTCCGGGACAGGGCGATCGGCTACACCTTC. Protein product: CASSQVSVRDRAIGYTF.

The chain is built from TRBV7-6 and TRBJ1-4, with D possibly matching TRBD1 (5 bases). Germline V gene sequence: CDR1 SGHVS, CDR2 FNYEAQ. CDR3 length equals 14 residues. V was cut by 5 bases and J by 5 bases, with 12 bases left in between. CDR3 sequence reads: CASSRGTANEKLFF. The CDR3 nucleotides are TGTGCCAGCAGCCGAGGGACTGCCAATGAAAAACTGTTTTTT.

The chain is built from TRBV3-1 (or the pseudogene TRBV3-2) and TRBJ2-5; TRBD1 is a possible D gene (6 bases). The CDR3 spans 14 residues. Germline loops: CDR1 LGHDT, CDR2 YNNKEL (reference sequence). Trimming removed 2 bases at V and 5 bases at J, with 12 bases between. The CDR3 is CASSQRGFEETQYF. The DNA for the CDR3 is TGTGCCAGCAGCCAAAGGGGGTTTGAGGAGACCCAGTACTTC.

V and J are TRBV18 and TRBJ2-7, with 8 bases identical to TRBD1. Trimming at V came to 6 bases and at J to 0 bases, leaving 7 bases not matched to a gene. The CDR3 has 15 amino acids. Germline V gives CDR1 KGHSH, CDR2 LQKENI. CDR3 protein: CASSPRQGLSYEQYF. The CDR3 region has the DNA TGTGCCAGCTCTCCGCGACAGGGGCTCTCCTACGAGCAGTACTTC.